Listed below are T cell receptor beta chains from one sample, sequenced in a study of beta chain features in type 1 diabetes. Only in-frame clones appear in the TCRdb table, and some are missing; sequencing was by immunoSEQ multiplex PCR. The sample holds about 350,000 clones; about 20% are singletons and the top ten take under 0.055%. Source material: naive CD4+ T cells from blood. The source of these receptors is a woman aged 18-29 years in good health. Each CDR3 is given with its conserved first and last residue. Fields, in order: CDR3 protein, V gene, clone size, D gene, J gene, CDR3 length. D genes are given only for firm matches. The size entry is marked missing in some rows and otherwise reads once, few, many or a size class.

CASSYSIGQGYEQYF TRBV6-5 few TRBD1 TRBJ2-7 15
CASSLGDRGTEAFF TRBV5-1 few TRBD1 TRBJ1-1 14
CAWSVPAGGYGYTF TRBV30 few TRBD1 TRBJ1-2 14
CASSLQPGGQNTGELFF TRBV4-2 NA TRBD2 TRBJ2-2 17
CASSLGGASYNEQFF TRBV5-1 NA NA TRBJ2-1 15
CASSYGVRAPLHF TRBV6-5 NA NA TRBJ1-6 13
CASSYSPSGTYEQYF TRBV6-5 NA TRBD2 TRBJ2-7 15
CASRKMGYSYEQYF TRBV19 few NA TRBJ2-7 14
CASSFGTGANEQFF TRBV5-5 NA TRBD1 TRBJ2-1 14
CASSLSTAPDTEAFF TRBV5-1 NA NA TRBJ1-1 15
CAISESENTIYF TRBV10-3 few NA TRBJ1-3 12
CASSSKQGARVYGYTF TRBV28 NA TRBD1 TRBJ1-2 16
CASSDDGSADTQYF TRBV25-1 NA NA TRBJ2-3 14
CAWDRGLRTEAFF TRBV30 NA TRBD1 TRBJ1-1 13
CATRETGGYEQYF TRBV15 NA TRBD2 TRBJ2-7 13
CASSLGGRGGRETQYF TRBV7-2 NA TRBD2 TRBJ2-5 16
CASTLQGANTEAFF TRBV11-2 NA NA TRBJ1-1 14
CASSPGQGAYEQYF TRBV11-1 NA TRBD1 TRBJ2-7 14
CASSVEEAGAFYNEQFF TRBV9 few NA TRBJ2-1 17
CASSARGTGELFF TRBV9 few NA TRBJ2-2 13
CASSEAELLNQPQHF TRBV2 NA NA TRBJ1-5 15
CASSQDQRGTDTQYF TRBV4-2 NA NA TRBJ2-3 15
CASSETSGGQETQYF TRBV25-1 few TRBD2 TRBJ2-5 15
CASSPGTGTNQPQHF TRBV18 NA TRBD1 TRBJ1-5 15
CASSYTGGNQPQHF TRBV6-6 NA TRBD1 TRBJ1-5 14
CASSAPDRGNGYTF TRBV5-1 NA TRBD1 TRBJ1-2 14
CASSSWTGGQETQYF TRBV11-3 few TRBD1 TRBJ2-5 15
CASSLTGGSNEQYF TRBV7-9 NA NA TRBJ2-7 14
CASSQAVGGTQYF TRBV14 NA NA TRBJ2-3 13
CASSLRGTDTQYF TRBV27 few NA TRBJ2-3 13
CASSLETGATEAFF TRBV5-1 NA TRBD1 TRBJ1-1 14
CASSLRRTTNTDTQYF TRBV11-2 NA NA TRBJ2-3 16
CASSVGGTGNQPQHF TRBV9 NA TRBD1 TRBJ1-5 15
CASSLGQGIGHEQFF TRBV5-1 few NA TRBJ2-1 15
CASSLGATDTQYF TRBV18 NA NA TRBJ2-3 13
CASSAGQINYGYTF TRBV27 NA NA TRBJ1-2 14
CAWSVIYGIRNTEAFF TRBV30 NA NA TRBJ1-1 16
CAWASRGTQYF TRBV30 few NA TRBJ2-5 11
CASSPITGLGTEAFF TRBV18 few NA TRBJ1-1 15
CASRPGYNSPLHF TRBV25-1 few NA TRBJ1-6 13
CASRQLGGYYEQYF TRBV27 NA NA TRBJ2-7 14
CASSFAGGRGNYGYTF TRBV27 NA TRBD1 TRBJ1-2 16
CASSADRGYQPQHF TRBV2 NA TRBD1 TRBJ1-5 14
CAWNLYRTSGYTF TRBV30 few NA TRBJ1-2 13
CASTTTSSSSYEQYF TRBV5-1 few NA TRBJ2-7 15
CASSPDRASGRNEQFF TRBV19 few TRBD1 TRBJ2-1 16
CASSLEQSWNTGELFF TRBV11-1 NA NA TRBJ2-2 16